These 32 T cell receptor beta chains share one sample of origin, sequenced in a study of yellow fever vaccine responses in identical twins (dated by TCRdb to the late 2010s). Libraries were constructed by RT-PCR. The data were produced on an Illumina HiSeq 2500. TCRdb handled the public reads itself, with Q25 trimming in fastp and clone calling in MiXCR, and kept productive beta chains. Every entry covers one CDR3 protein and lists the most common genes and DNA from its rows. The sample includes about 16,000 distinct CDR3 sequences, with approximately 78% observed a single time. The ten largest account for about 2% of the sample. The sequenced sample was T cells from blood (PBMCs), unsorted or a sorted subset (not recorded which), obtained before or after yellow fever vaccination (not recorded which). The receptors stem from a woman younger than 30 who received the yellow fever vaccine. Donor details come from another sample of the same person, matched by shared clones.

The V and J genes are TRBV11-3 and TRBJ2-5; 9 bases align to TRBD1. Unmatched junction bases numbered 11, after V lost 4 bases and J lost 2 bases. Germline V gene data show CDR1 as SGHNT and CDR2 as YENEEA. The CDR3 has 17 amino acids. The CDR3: CASSSISSDRGQETQYF. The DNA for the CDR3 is TGTGCCAGCAGCTCGATTTCATCAGACAGGGGGCAAGAGACCCAGTACTTC.

CDR3 residues: CASSLAIQGSEQFF. The CDR3 bases are TGTGCCAGCAGCTTAGCGATACAGGGATCAGAGCAGTTCTTC. V and J are TRBV7-2 and TRBJ2-1; weak D call: TRBD1 (6 bases). The germline V and J ends were trimmed by 0 bases and 10 bases, with 13 bases remaining between them. The CDR3 runs to 14 residues. The germline gives CDR1 SGHTA, CDR2 FQGNSA.

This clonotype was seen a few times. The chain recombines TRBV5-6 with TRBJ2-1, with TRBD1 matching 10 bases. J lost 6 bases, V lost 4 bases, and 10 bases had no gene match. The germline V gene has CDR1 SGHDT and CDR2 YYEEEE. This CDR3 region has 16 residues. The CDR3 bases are TGTGCCAGCAGCCTGGCGGGACAGGGGTTGGGCAATGAGCAGTTCTTC. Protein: CASSLAGQGLGNEQFF.

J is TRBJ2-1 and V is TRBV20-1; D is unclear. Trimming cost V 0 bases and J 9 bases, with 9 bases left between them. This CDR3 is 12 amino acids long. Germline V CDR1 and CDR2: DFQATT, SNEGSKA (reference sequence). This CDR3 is CSARDLGFEQFF. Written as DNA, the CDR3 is TGCAGTGCTAGAGATCTTGGGTTTGAGCAGTTCTTC.

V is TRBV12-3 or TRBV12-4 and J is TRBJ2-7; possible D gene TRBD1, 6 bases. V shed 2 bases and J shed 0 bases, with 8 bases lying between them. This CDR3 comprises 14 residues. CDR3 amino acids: CASSLWTVSYEQYF. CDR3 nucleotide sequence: TGTGCCAGCAGTTTATGGACAGTCTCCTACGAGCAGTACTTC.

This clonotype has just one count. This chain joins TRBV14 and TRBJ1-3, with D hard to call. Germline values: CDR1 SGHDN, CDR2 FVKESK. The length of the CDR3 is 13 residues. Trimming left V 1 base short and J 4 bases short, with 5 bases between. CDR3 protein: CASSQVAGNTIYF. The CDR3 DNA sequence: TGTGCCAGCAGCCAAGTCGCCGGAAACACCATATATTTT. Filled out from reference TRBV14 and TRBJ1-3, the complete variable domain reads EAGVTQFPSHSVIEKGQTVTLRCDPISGHDNLYWYRRVMGKEIKFLLHFVKESKQDESGMPNNRFLAERTGGTYSTLKVQPAELEDSGVYFCASSQVAGNTIYFGEGSWLTVV.

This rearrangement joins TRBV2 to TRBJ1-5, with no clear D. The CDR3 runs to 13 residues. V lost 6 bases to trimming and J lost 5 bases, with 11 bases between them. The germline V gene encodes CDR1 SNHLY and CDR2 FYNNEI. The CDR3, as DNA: TGTGCCAGCAGCCCCGGACGGGATCAGCCCCAGCATTTT. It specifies CASSPGRDQPQHF.

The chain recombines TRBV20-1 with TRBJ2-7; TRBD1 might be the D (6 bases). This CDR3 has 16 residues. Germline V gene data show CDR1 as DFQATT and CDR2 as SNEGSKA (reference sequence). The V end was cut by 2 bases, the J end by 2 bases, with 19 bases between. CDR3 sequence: CSARTPHRVRAYEQYF. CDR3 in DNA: TGCAGTGCTAGAACGCCGCACAGGGTTCGGGCCTACGAGCAGTACTTC.

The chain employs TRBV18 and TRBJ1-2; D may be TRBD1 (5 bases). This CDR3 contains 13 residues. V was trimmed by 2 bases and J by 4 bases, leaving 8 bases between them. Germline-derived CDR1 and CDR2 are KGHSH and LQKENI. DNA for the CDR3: TGTGCCAGCTCACCAGGGGCGGCCTATGGCTACACCTTC. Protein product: CASSPGAAYGYTF.

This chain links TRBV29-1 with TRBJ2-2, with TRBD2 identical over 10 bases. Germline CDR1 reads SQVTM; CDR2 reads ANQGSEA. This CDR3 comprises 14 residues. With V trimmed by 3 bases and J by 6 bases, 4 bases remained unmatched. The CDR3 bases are TGCAGCGTTGACAGCGGGAGGGCCCCCGGGGAGCTGTTTTTT. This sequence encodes CSVDSGRAPGELFF.

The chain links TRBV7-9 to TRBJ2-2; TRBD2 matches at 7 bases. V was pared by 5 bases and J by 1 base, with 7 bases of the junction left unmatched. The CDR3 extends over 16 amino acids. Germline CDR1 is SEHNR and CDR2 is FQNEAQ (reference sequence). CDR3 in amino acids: CASSPYGGKNTGELFF. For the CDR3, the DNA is TGTGCCAGCAGCCCTTACGGGGGGAAGAACACCGGGGAGCTGTTTTTT.

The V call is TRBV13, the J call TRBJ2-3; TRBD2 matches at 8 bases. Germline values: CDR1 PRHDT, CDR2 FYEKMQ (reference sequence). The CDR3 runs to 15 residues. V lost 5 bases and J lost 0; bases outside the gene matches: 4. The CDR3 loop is CASSPVAGSTDTQYF. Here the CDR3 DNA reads TGTGCCAGCAGCCCGGTAGCGGGGAGCACAGATACGCAGTATTTT.

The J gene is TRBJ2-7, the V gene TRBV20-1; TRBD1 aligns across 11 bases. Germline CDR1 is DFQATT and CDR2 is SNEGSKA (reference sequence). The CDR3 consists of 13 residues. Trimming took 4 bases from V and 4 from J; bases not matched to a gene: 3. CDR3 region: CSANRDRGYEQYF. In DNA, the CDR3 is TGCAGTGCTAACCGGGACAGGGGGTACGAGCAGTACTTC.

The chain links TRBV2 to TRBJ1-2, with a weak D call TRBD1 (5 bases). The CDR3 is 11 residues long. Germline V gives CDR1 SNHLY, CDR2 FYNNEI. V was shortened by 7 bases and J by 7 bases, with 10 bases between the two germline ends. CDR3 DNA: TGTGCCAGCACTGGGGGTTCTGGCTACACCTTC. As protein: CASTGGSGYTF.

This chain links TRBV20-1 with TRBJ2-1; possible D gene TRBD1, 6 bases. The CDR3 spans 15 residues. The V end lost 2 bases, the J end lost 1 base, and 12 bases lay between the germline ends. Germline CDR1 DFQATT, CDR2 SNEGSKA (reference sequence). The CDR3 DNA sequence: TGCAGTGCTAGATTCCGACAGGCGTCCTACAATGAGCAGTTCTTC. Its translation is CSARFRQASYNEQFF.

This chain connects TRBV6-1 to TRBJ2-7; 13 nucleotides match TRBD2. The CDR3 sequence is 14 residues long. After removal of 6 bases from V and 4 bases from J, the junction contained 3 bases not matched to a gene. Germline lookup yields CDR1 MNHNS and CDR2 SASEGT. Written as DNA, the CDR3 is TGTGCCAGCAGACGGACTAGCGGGAGTTACGAGCAGTACTTC. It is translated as CASRRTSGSYEQYF.

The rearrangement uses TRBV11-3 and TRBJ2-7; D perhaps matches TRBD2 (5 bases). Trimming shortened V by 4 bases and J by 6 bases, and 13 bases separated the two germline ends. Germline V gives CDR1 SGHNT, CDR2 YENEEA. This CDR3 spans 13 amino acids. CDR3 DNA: TGTGCCAGCAGCTCACGAGGGCGCGGCGAGCAGTACTTC. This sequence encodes CASSSRGRGEQYF.

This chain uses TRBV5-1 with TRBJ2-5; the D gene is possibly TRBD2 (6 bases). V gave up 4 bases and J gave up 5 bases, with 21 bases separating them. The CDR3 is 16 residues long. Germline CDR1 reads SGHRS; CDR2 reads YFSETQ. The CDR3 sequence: CASSRQTGRREETQYF. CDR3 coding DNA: TGCGCCAGCAGCCGACAAACGGGACGGAGGGAGGAGACCCAGTACTTC. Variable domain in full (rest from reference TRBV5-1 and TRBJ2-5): KAGVTQTPRYLIKTRGQQVTLSCSPISGHRSVSWYQQTPGQGLQFLFEYFSETQRNKGNFPGRFSGRQFSNSRSEMNVSTLELGDSALYLCASSRQTGRREETQYFGPGTRLLVL.

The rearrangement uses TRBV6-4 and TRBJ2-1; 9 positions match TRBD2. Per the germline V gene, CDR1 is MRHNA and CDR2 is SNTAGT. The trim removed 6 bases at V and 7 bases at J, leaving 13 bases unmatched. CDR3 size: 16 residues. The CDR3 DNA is TGTGCCAGCAGCCCGTTGGGGCTAGCGGGGCCTAATGAGCAGTTCTTC. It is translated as CASSPLGLAGPNEQFF.

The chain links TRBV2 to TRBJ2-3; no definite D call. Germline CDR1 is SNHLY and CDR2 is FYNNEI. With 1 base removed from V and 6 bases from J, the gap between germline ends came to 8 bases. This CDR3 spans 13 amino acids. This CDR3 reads CASSEGIGDTQYF. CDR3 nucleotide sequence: TGTGCCAGCAGTGAAGGTATAGGGGATACGCAGTATTTT.

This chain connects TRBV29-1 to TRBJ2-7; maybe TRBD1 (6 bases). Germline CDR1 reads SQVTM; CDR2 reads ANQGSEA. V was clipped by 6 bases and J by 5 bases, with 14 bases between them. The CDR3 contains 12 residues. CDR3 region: CSVRDKSNEQYF. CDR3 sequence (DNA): TGCAGCGTACGGGACAAAAGTAACGAGCAGTACTTC.

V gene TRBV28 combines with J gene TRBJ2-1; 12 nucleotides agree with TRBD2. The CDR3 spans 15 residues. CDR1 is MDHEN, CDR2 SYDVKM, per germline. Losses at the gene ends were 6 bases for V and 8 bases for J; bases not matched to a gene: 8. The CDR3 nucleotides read TGTGCCAGCAGGTGGGGACTAGCGGGTGGGTATGAGCAGTTCTTC. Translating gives CASRWGLAGGYEQFF.

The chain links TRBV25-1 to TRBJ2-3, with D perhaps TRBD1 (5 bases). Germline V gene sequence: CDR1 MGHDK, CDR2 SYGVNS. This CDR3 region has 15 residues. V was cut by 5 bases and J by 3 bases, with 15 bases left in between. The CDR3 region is CASSPRQLLTDTQYF. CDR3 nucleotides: TGTGCCAGCAGTCCCCGACAGTTACTGACAGATACGCAGTATTTT.

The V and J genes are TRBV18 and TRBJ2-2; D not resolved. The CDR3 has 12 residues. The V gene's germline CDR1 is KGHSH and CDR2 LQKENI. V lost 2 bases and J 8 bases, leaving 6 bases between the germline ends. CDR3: CASSPGSGELFF. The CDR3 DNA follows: TGTGCCAGCTCACCAGGCTCTGGGGAGCTGTTTTTT.

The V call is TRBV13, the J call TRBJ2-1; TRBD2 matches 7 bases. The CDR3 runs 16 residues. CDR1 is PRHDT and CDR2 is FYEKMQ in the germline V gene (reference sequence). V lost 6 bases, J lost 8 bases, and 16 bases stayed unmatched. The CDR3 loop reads CASRKLGGSTGDEQFF. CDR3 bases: TGTGCCAGCAGAAAGTTGGGGGGGTCAACAGGCGATGAGCAGTTCTTC.

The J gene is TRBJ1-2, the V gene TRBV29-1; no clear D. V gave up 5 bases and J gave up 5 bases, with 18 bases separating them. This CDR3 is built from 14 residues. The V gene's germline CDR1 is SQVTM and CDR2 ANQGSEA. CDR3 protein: CSVLLSPENYGYTF. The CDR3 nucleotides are TGCAGCGTTCTCCTTTCTCCTGAAAATTATGGCTACACCTTC.

CDR3 nucleotide sequence: TGTGCCAGCAGTTCCCCGGGGACAGGGTTCTACGAGCAGTACTTC. Amino acid sequence: CASSSPGTGFYEQYF. The V gene is TRBV12-3 or TRBV12-4, the J gene TRBJ2-7; 9 positions agree with TRBD1. V trimming: 4 bases; J trimming: 3 bases; junction bases outside the gene matches: 7. The CDR3 runs to 15 residues.

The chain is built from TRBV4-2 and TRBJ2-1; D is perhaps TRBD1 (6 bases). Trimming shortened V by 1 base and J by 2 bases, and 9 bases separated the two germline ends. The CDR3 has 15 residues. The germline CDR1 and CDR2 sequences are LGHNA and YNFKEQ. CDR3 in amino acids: CASSQARDTYNEQFF. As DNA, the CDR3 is TGTGCCAGCAGCCAAGCCCGGGACACCTACAATGAGCAGTTCTTC.

The CDR3 DNA sequence: TGCGCCAGCAGCCTGACTAGCGGCAAAAACATTCAGTACTTC. This gives the protein CASSLTSGKNIQYF. The chain uses TRBV4-3 and TRBJ2-4; 9 bases fit TRBD2. Trimming at V came to 4 bases and at J to 3 bases, leaving 1 base not matched to a gene. There are 14 residues in the CDR3. CDR1 is LGHNA, CDR2 YSLEER, per germline.

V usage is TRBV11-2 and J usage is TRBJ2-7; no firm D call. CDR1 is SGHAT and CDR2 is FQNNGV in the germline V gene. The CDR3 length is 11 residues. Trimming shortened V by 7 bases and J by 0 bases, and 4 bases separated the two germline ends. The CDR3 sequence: CASTDSYEQYF. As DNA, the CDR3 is TGTGCCAGCACGGACTCCTACGAGCAGTACTTC.

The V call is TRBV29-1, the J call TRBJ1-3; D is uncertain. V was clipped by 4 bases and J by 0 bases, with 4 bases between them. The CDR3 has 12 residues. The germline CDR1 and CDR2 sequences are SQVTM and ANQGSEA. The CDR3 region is CSVVNSGNTIYF. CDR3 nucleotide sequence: TGCAGCGTTGTTAACTCTGGAAACACCATATATTTT.

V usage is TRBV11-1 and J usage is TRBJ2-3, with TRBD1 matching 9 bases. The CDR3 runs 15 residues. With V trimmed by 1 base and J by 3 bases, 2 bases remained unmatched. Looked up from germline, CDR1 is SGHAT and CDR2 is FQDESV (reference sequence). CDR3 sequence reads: CASSLGDRETDTQYF. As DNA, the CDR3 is TGTGCCAGCAGCTTAGGGGACAGGGAGACAGATACGCAGTATTTT.